The 16 T cell receptor beta chains reported below all come from one sample, sequenced in a study of CD8 T cells in ankylosing spondylitis (dated by TCRdb to about 2017). Library preparation was by 5' RACE. The instrument given in TCRdb is Illumina HiSeq 2500. Through fastp at Q25 and MiXCR, TCRdb rebuilt clones from the public reads, retaining in-frame beta chains. Records with the same CDR3 protein are collapsed into one entry carrying the most frequent genes and DNA. Within this sample are 200,000 to 250,000 distinct CDR3 sequences, with under 30% of them counted one time only. The top ten constitute about 6.2% of the sample. The sample was blood, either unsorted or a sorted T cell fraction (not recorded which). Source of these receptors: a male donor with ankylosing spondylitis or in good health (not recorded which).

The V gene is TRBV29-1, the J gene TRBJ2-1; 8 bases are shared with TRBD2. Germline V gene data show CDR1 as SQVTM and CDR2 as ANQGSEA. The CDR3 length is 13 residues. The junction had 5 bases not matched to a gene; V was cut back by 0 bases and J by 10 bases. The CDR3 bases are TGCAGCGTTGAAGATCGGGGGGGTGAGGAGCAGTTCTTC. This encodes CSVEDRGGEEQFF.

This clonotype was observed a handful of times. The chain carries TRBV20-1 and TRBJ2-3, with D unclear. V was trimmed by 3 bases and J by 8 bases, leaving 15 bases between them. Germline V gene sequence: CDR1 DFQATT, CDR2 SNEGSKA (reference sequence). This CDR3 is 13 amino acids long. The chain's CDR3 is CSARGREVVTQYF. The CDR3 bases are TGCAGTGCTAGGGGCCGAGAGGTAGTTACGCAGTATTTT.

This clonotype has at least ten counts. One end of the junction does not line up with germline, which may come from a read error. V usage is TRBV7-7 and J usage is TRBJ2-7, with D perhaps matching TRBD2 (5 bases). CDR3 length equals 15 residues. Germline CDR1 and CDR2: SSHAT and FNYEAQ (reference sequence). The CDR3 region has the DNA TGTGCTAGCAGCTTAGCGCCAACGGATTCCTACGAGCAGTACTTC. Its protein product is CASSLAPTDSYEQYF. Together with reference TRBV7-7 and TRBJ2-7, the CDR3 gives the full variable domain: GAGVSQSPRYKVTKRGQDVTLRCDPISSHATLYWYQQALGQGPEFLTYFNYEAQPDKSGLPSDRFSAERPEGSISTLTIQRTEQRDSAMYRCASSLAPTDSYEQYFGPGTRLTVT.

The table lists this clonotype with a few counts. The chain employs TRBV5-6 and TRBJ2-7, with D unclear. The CDR3 is 15 amino acids. V gave up 0 bases and J gave up 1 base, with 11 bases separating them. The germline V gene encodes CDR1 SGHDT and CDR2 YYEEEE. In DNA form, the CDR3 reads TGTGCCAGCAGCTTGGCCAACGGGCTATCCTACGAGCAGTACTTC. Translation: CASSLANGLSYEQYF.

The rearrangement links TRBV6-1 to TRBJ2-7; the D is unclear. CDR3 length equals 13 residues. Germline CDR1 is MNHNS and CDR2 is SASEGT. Deletions cut 6 bases from V and 3 bases from J, with 12 bases between. The CDR3 DNA is TGTGCCAGCAGAGATACAGTTTTCTACGAGCAGTACTTC. Its translation: CASRDTVFYEQYF.

This clonotype was seen at least ten times. V is TRBV29-1 and J is TRBJ2-1; 11 nucleotides agree with TRBD2. Germline trimming cut 5 bases from V and 0 bases from J; bases unmatched to any gene: 12. There are 18 residues in the CDR3. The germline CDR1 and CDR2 sequences are SQVTM and ANQGSEA. CDR3 coding DNA: TGCAGCGTTATGGGGACTAGCGGACAGAGCAGCTCCTACAATGAGCAGTTCTTC. Translation: CSVMGTSGQSSSYNEQFF.

The chain uses TRBV7-8 and TRBJ2-3, with a weak D call TRBD1 (6 bases). The CDR3 consists of 16 residues. Trimming left V 1 base short and J 0 bases short, with 11 bases between. In germline, CDR1 is SGHVS, CDR2 FQNEAQ. The CDR3 DNA reads TGTGCCAGCAGCTTAGAGGGGACAAAGAGCACAGATACGCAGTATTTT. This encodes CASSLEGTKSTDTQYF.

This chain uses TRBV20-1 with TRBJ1-2; no clear D gene. Germline CDR1 is DFQATT and CDR2 is SNEGSKA (reference sequence). Trimming took off 7 bases at V and 9 bases at J, with 15 bases between the two ends. This CDR3 has 11 residues. As DNA, the CDR3 is TGCAGTGTCACGAGGGTGCCGCGCTACACCTTC. Protein product: CSVTRVPRYTF.

This clonotype showed up many times. The V gene is TRBV5-1, the J gene TRBJ2-7; 13 bases map to TRBD2. Germline V gene sequence: CDR1 SGHRS, CDR2 YFSETQ. The V and J ends lost 4 bases and 6 bases, in that order; junction bases with no gene match: 7. This CDR3 is built from 15 residues. This CDR3 reads CASSMGLAGFLEQYF. The CDR3 DNA is TGCGCCAGCAGCATGGGACTAGCGGGATTTCTCGAGCAGTACTTC.

This clonotype was counted at least ten times. A read error may account for a junction end that differs from germline. The chain couples TRBV20-1 to TRBJ2-2; 11 bases fit TRBD2. The CDR3 length is 16 residues. Germline V gene sequence: CDR1 DFQATT, CDR2 SNEGSKA (reference sequence). Here the CDR3 reads CSAGEGGLAGGGELFF. The CDR3 DNA follows: TGCAGTGCTGGAGAGGGTGGTCTAGCGGGAGGAGGGGAGCTGTTTTTT.

This clonotype was observed a few times. The chain recombines TRBV20-1 with TRBJ2-3; D ambiguous. V was trimmed by 6 bases and J by 3 bases, leaving 16 bases between them. The germline gives CDR1 DFQATT, CDR2 SNEGSKA (reference sequence). This CDR3 is built from 14 residues. This CDR3 is CSATALRVTDTQYF. CDR3 in DNA: TGCAGTGCCACCGCCCTTAGGGTTACAGATACGCAGTATTTT.

There are many counts of this clonotype. The V gene is TRBV28, the J gene TRBJ2-7; the D gene is possibly TRBD1 (6 bases). The germline V gene encodes CDR1 MDHEN and CDR2 SYDVKM. Trimming left V 2 bases short and J 2 bases short, with 16 bases between. This CDR3 is 16 amino acids long. CDR3 amino acids: CASSLRGLFRAYEQYF. For the CDR3, the DNA is TGTGCCAGCAGTTTAAGGGGGTTGTTCAGAGCCTACGAGCAGTACTTC.

V usage is TRBV20-1 and J usage is TRBJ2-1; tentatively, D is TRBD2 (7 bases). V lost 5 bases and J lost 0, with 20 bases in between. Per the germline V gene, CDR1 is DFQATT and CDR2 is SNEGSKA (reference sequence). CDR3 length equals 17 residues. CDR3 residues: CSAAMGGRVVSYNEQFF. In DNA, the CDR3 is TGCAGTGCTGCCATGGGGGGGCGCGTAGTCTCCTACAATGAGCAGTTCTTC.

The chain carries TRBV7-8 and TRBJ1-2; no firm D call. The germline V and J ends were trimmed by 1 base and 7 bases, with 10 bases remaining between them. The CDR3 loop spans 13 amino acids. Germline-derived CDR1 and CDR2 are SGHVS and FQNEAQ. CDR3 in amino acids: CASSLGDGCGYTF. The DNA of the CDR3 is TGTGCCAGCAGCTTAGGCGATGGTTGTGGCTACACCTTC.

This rearrangement joins TRBV3-1 to TRBJ2-3; 9 bases agree with TRBD2. The germline V gene has CDR1 LGHDT and CDR2 YNNKEL (reference sequence). This CDR3 has 15 amino acids. Trimming at V came to 3 bases and at J to 6 bases, leaving 7 bases not matched to a gene. Here the CDR3 DNA reads TGTGCCAGCAGCCATAGTCTAGCGGGATCGGATACGCAGTATTTT. Protein sequence: CASSHSLAGSDTQYF.

This clonotype was seen ten or more times. V usage is TRBV5-1 and J usage is TRBJ2-3, with no clear D. CDR1 and CDR2 from the germline V gene are SGHRS and YFSETQ. The CDR3 consists of 14 residues. Trimming removed 4 bases from V and 4 bases from J, with 13 bases in between. CDR3 in amino acids: CASSLAEPPDTQYF. The CDR3 nucleotides read TGCGCCAGCAGCCTCGCGGAGCCTCCAGATACGCAGTATTTT.